This T cell receptor (beta chain) was documented in a study of regulatory T cells in long-lasting Graves disease. Germline values: CDR1 LGHNA, CDR2 YSLEER. Trimming took off 5 bases at V and 4 bases at J, with 11 bases between the two ends. The CDR3 length is 13 residues. Investigators prepared the TCR beta libraries by applying iRepertoire HTBI primers and Arm-PCR of CDR3 regions. Each CDR3 protein gets one entry after TCRdb re-called the multiplex PCR reads with MiXCR. The sample holds under 350,000 distinct CDR3 sequences, approximately 20% seen once. Documented time point: persistent/refractory GD, antithyroid drugs over 5 years with positive TRAb. The TCR library used RNA extracted from PBMCs. A note on this clonotype: The antigen is not known.

Study-wide results and limits: Not thyroid tissue but only peripheral blood was studied.

Source: peripheral blood mononuclear cells (PBMCs), taken when the disease was refractory, from a patient treated with antithyroid drugs. The chain has TRBV4-3 and TRBJ1-1; D may be TRBD1 (6 bases). The TCR sequence derives from a female donor with Graves disease. The CDR3 region has the DNA TGCGCCAGCAGCTGGGGGGCGACCACTGAAGCTTTCTTT. Protein sequence: CASSWGATTEAFF.